A selection of T cell receptor beta chains follows, all from one sample in a study of cytotoxic CD8 clonotypes in ibrutinib-treated CLL. TCRdb's copy holds only in-frame clones and misses some; the assay was immunoSEQ multiplex PCR. Of roughly 330,000 clones listed, roughly two thirds were seen once; the top ten hold roughly 6%. Sample: PBMCs, taken after 36 months of ibrutinib treatment. The source of these receptors is a human donor with chronic lymphocytic leukemia. Each CDR3 is given with its conserved first and last residue. Fields, in order: J gene, D gene, V gene, clone size, CDR3 protein. The D gene is left open where the match is weak. Clone size is shown for a subset of rows, as once, few, many or a class of expanded clone.

j_gene: TRBJ1-2; d_gene: TRBD1; v_gene: TRBV5-6; abundance: few; CDR3aa: CASSPGTAHGYTF
j_gene: TRBJ2-3; d_gene: .; v_gene: TRBV10-1; abundance: .; CDR3aa: CASSENGNPDTQYF
j_gene: TRBJ2-6; d_gene: TRBD1; v_gene: TRBV5-1; abundance: .; CDR3aa: CASSTRQGVAGANVLTF
j_gene: TRBJ2-7; d_gene: TRBD1; v_gene: TRBV9; abundance: few; CDR3aa: CASSGGTDPYEQYF
j_gene: TRBJ1-2; d_gene: TRBD1; v_gene: TRBV28; abundance: .; CDR3aa: CASSTGQGAYDYGYTF
j_gene: TRBJ2-3; d_gene: .; v_gene: TRBV4-1; abundance: few; CDR3aa: CASSQAISDTQYF
j_gene: TRBJ1-1; d_gene: TRBD1; v_gene: TRBV15; abundance: .; CDR3aa: CATSRDTGGWGTEAFF
j_gene: TRBJ2-7; d_gene: TRBD1; v_gene: TRBV27; abundance: .; CDR3aa: CASSLFRQGSKHF
j_gene: TRBJ2-7; d_gene: .; v_gene: TRBV6-5; abundance: few; CDR3aa: CAVQGRRSYEQYF
j_gene: TRBJ1-2; d_gene: .; v_gene: TRBV5-8; abundance: few; CDR3aa: CASSLGPVPGYTF
j_gene: TRBJ2-2; d_gene: TRBD1; v_gene: TRBV10-1; abundance: .; CDR3aa: CASSDRGLSGELFF
j_gene: TRBJ1-2; d_gene: TRBD1; v_gene: TRBV6-4; abundance: .; CDR3aa: CASSVVAWGQGVLYTF
j_gene: TRBJ1-1; d_gene: .; v_gene: TRBV29-1; abundance: few; CDR3aa: CSADTNTEAFF
j_gene: TRBJ1-2; d_gene: .; v_gene: TRBV7-9; abundance: .; CDR3aa: CASSHLGTTYGYTF
j_gene: TRBJ2-5; d_gene: TRBD1; v_gene: TRBV6-1; abundance: .; CDR3aa: CASSEWDRSRETQYF
j_gene: TRBJ1-2; d_gene: .; v_gene: TRBV6-1; abundance: .; CDR3aa: CASSEFQNYGYTF
j_gene: TRBJ2-5; d_gene: .; v_gene: TRBV18; abundance: few; CDR3aa: CASSPGRAQETQYF
j_gene: TRBJ2-1; d_gene: TRBD2; v_gene: TRBV28; abundance: few; CDR3aa: CASSPLGSGRGYNEQFF
j_gene: TRBJ2-7; d_gene: TRBD1; v_gene: TRBV5-1; abundance: .; CDR3aa: CASSFNRGEQYF
j_gene: TRBJ2-1; d_gene: TRBD1; v_gene: TRBV5-1; abundance: .; CDR3aa: CASSSGAGGLYNEQFF
j_gene: TRBJ2-2; d_gene: .; v_gene: TRBV5-6; abundance: few; CDR3aa: CASSLVSGELFF
j_gene: TRBJ1-4; d_gene: .; v_gene: TRBV15; abundance: .; CDR3aa: CATSKDEKLTNEKLFF
j_gene: TRBJ1-2; d_gene: .; v_gene: TRBV7-8; abundance: .; CDR3aa: CASSLTGDGYTF